The clone carrying this T cell receptor beta chain was seen at least ten times. What it recognizes is unknown. Regarding time point: newly diagnosed GD, antithyroid drugs for less than 3 months. PBMC-derived RNA was used for the TCR library. This sample was taken from a study of regulatory T cells in long-lasting Graves disease. Study findings and constraints: Having few samples may have compromised the accuracy.

The CDR3 is 12 residues long. Between the trimmed V and J ends, which lost 2 bases and 10 bases, there was a span of 13 bases. The germline CDR1 and CDR2 sequences are GTSNPN and SVGIG (reference sequence). Building of the TCR beta libraries involved iRepertoire HTBI primers and Arm-PCR of CDR3 regions. TCRdb ran MiXCR on the multiplex PCR reads and lists one entry per CDR3 protein. The repertoire holds 300,000 to 400,000 distinct CDR3 sequences, with around 15% as singletons. This TCR came from a female donor with Graves disease. J is TRBJ2-3 and V is TRBV30; D is uncertain. Source: peripheral blood mononuclear cells (PBMCs), taken at new diagnosis, from a patient treated with antithyroid drugs. CDR3 residues: CAWSSRTGAQYF. CDR3 DNA sequence: TGTGCCTGGAGTTCTCGTACTGGGGCGCAGTATTTT.